Shown below are 26 T cell receptor beta chains from a single sample sequenced in a study of shared clonotypes between healthy human individuals. The data were produced by immunoSEQ multiplex PCR, yet TCRdb's version contains in-frame clones alone and is incomplete. The profile shows more than 2 million clones, approximately 95% of them singletons. The sequencing sample was made of naive CD4+ T cells sorted from blood. Subset reported: CD45RA+ positively selected. These receptors were collected from a young man in good health.

The gene calls are TRBV7-2 and TRBJ2-3, with TRBD2 matching 13 bases. V trimming: 5 bases; J trimming: 5 bases; junction bases outside the gene matches: 7. CDR3 length: 16 residues. Germline CDR1 reads SGHTA; CDR2 reads FQGNSA. Written as DNA, the CDR3 is TGTGCCAGCAGCGTGACTAGCGGGAGGCCGGAAGATACGCAGTATTTT. Its protein is CASSVTSGRPEDTQYF.

The chain carries TRBV7-9 and TRBJ1-3; D is unclear. The CDR3 is 16 amino acids. CDR1 and CDR2 from the germline V gene are SEHNR and FQNEAQ (reference sequence). V was clipped by 5 bases and J by 0 bases, with 14 bases between them. The CDR3 spells CASSPAGKSSGNTIYF. CDR3 DNA sequence: TGTGCCAGCAGCCCAGCGGGGAAAAGCTCTGGAAACACCATATATTTT.

This chain links TRBV2 with TRBJ2-5, with D unresolved. V was shortened by 8 bases and J by 5 bases, with 12 bases between the two germline ends. The V gene's germline CDR1 is SNHLY and CDR2 FYNNEI. CDR3 length: 12 residues. CDR3 DNA sequence: TGTGCCAGCCGACCCCGGGCTGAGACCCAGTACTTC. Its protein product is CASRPRAETQYF.

This chain joins TRBV5-1 and TRBJ2-1; the D gene is possibly TRBD2 (7 bases). This CDR3 is built from 15 residues. Germline CDR1 reads SGHRS; CDR2 reads YFSETQ. Trimming cost V 7 bases and J 0 bases, with 14 bases left between them. The CDR3 region has the DNA TGCGCCAGCTGGGAGGGGGAGGCCTCCTACAATGAGCAGTTCTTC. It translates to CASWEGEASYNEQFF.

V is TRBV2 and J is TRBJ2-5; 11 nucleotides match TRBD2. Trimming removed 7 bases from V and 4 bases from J; junction bases left unmatched: 5. CDR1 SNHLY and CDR2 FYNNEI come from the germline V gene. The CDR3 consists of 14 residues. For the CDR3, the DNA is TGTGCCAGCACCGCCGGACTAGCGGGAGAGACCCAGTACTTC. It codes for CASTAGLAGETQYF.

The chain recombines TRBV18 with TRBJ1-4, with D hard to call. Germline loops: CDR1 KGHSH, CDR2 LQKENI. V shed 1 base and J shed 5 bases, with 5 bases lying between them. The CDR3 consists of 13 residues. CDR3 bases: TGTGCCAGCTCACCACAGCGCAATGAAAAACTGTTTTTT. Translated, it gives CASSPQRNEKLFF.

The chain employs TRBV28 and TRBJ2-7; 7 bases fit TRBD1. V shed 8 bases and J 0 bases; nucleotides not matched to a gene: 13. The CDR3 runs 16 residues. The V gene's germline CDR1 is MDHEN and CDR2 SYDVKM. The CDR3 sequence is CASFPSTGSFSYEQYF. CDR3 in DNA: TGTGCCAGCTTCCCGTCGACAGGGTCTTTCTCCTACGAGCAGTACTTC.

V usage is TRBV29-1 and J usage is TRBJ2-2, with D possibly TRBD2 on 5 matching bases. The CDR3 runs 12 residues. From germline, CDR1 is SQVTM and CDR2 ANQGSEA. V lost 7 bases, J lost 1 base, and 7 bases lay in between. The DNA for the CDR3 is TGCAGCGGAGGGAGGAACACCGGGGAGCTGTTTTTT. Translated, it gives CSGGRNTGELFF.

With respect to this clone: The sample carries other DNA sequences with the same CDR3. The chain recombines TRBV5-1 with TRBJ2-7; 9 bases match TRBD1. After removal of 4 bases from V and 7 bases from J, the junction contained 9 bases not matched to a gene. The CDR3 totals 14 residues. Germline V gene lookup returns CDR1 SGHRS and CDR2 YFSETQ. The CDR3 protein is CASSPGTGTSEQYF. The CDR3 DNA reads TGCGCCAGCAGCCCCGGGACAGGGACGTCTGAGCAGTACTTC.

About this clone: Germline is not matched at one junction end, which may reflect a read error. The chain uses TRBV7-7 and TRBJ2-5; 8 bases are a match to TRBD1. This CDR3 is 14 amino acids long. Looked up from germline, CDR1 is SSHAT and CDR2 is FNYEAQ (reference sequence). CDR3 region: CASSRFQGAETQYF. In DNA, the CDR3 is TGTGCTAGCAGCCGATTTCAGGGGGCTGAGACCCAGTACTTC.

As to this clone: Other DNA variants within this sample encode the same CDR3. V and J are TRBV11-2 and TRBJ2-7; D uncertain. V shed 3 bases and J shed 0 bases, with 12 bases lying between them. This CDR3 has 15 amino acids. Germline CDR1 reads SGHAT; CDR2 reads FQNNGV. The CDR3 sequence: CASSLELAGSYEQYF. The CDR3 DNA reads TGTGCCAGCAGCTTGGAATTGGCTGGCTCCTACGAGCAGTACTTC. Together with reference TRBV11-2 and TRBJ2-7, the CDR3 gives the full variable domain: EAGVAQSPRYKIIEKRQSVAFWCNPISGHATLYWYQQILGQGPKLLIQFQNNGVVDDSQLPKDRFSAERLKGVDSTLKIQPAKLEDSAVYLCASSLELAGSYEQYFGPGTRLTVT.

This chain uses TRBV7-9 with TRBJ2-7; TRBD2 might be the D (6 bases). From germline, CDR1 is SEHNR and CDR2 FQNEAQ (reference sequence). CDR3 length: 14 amino acids. The V gene lost 3 bases and the J gene lost 1 base, with 10 bases spanning the gap. In DNA form, the CDR3 reads TGTGCCAGCAGCTTTAGCGGAAATTCCTACGAGCAGTACTTC. This encodes CASSFSGNSYEQYF.

On this clone itself: Additional DNA sequences in this sample encode the identical CDR3. The chain links TRBV6-5 to TRBJ2-6; D remains unclear. The CDR3 extends over 13 amino acids. The V end was cut by 6 bases, the J end by 1 base, with 4 bases between. Germline CDR1 is MNHEY and CDR2 is SVGAGI. The CDR3: CASRPSGANVLTF. The DNA for the CDR3 is TGTGCCAGCAGACCTTCTGGGGCCAACGTCCTGACTTTC.

The chain couples TRBV6-1 to TRBJ2-5, with TRBD2 identical over 9 bases. Germline V CDR1 and CDR2: MNHNS, SASEGT. Trimming cost V 7 bases and J 4 bases; bases outside gene matches: 10. This CDR3 contains 15 residues. CDR3 nucleotides: TGTGCCAGCATCTCTGGTCTAGCGGGAAGAGAGACCCAGTACTTC. Protein: CASISGLAGRETQYF.

V and J are TRBV29-1 and TRBJ1-1; TRBD1 is a possible D gene (5 bases). CDR1 is SQVTM, CDR2 ANQGSEA, per germline. Trimming took off 4 bases at V and 8 bases at J, with 11 bases between the two ends. The CDR3 consists of 11 residues. This CDR3 is CSVGEWTEAFF. The CDR3 coding sequence is TGCAGCGTTGGTGAATGGACAGAAGCTTTCTTT. Based on the CDR3 plus reference TRBV29-1 and TRBJ1-1, the full variable domain is SAVISQKPSRDICQRGTSLTIQCQVDSQVTMMFWYRQQPGQSLTLIATANQGSEATYESGFVIDKFPISRPNLTFSTLTVSNMSPEDSSIYLCSVGEWTEAFFGQGTRLTVV.

Points on this clone: In the same sample, other DNA sequences code for this CDR3. J is TRBJ2-7 and V is TRBV7-3; the match to TRBD1 covers 8 bases. Trimming at V came to 6 bases and at J to 2 bases, leaving 6 bases not matched to a gene. Per the germline V gene, CDR1 is SGHTA and CDR2 is FQGTGA. This CDR3 region has 14 residues. The CDR3 is CASSLGQGAYEQYF. The CDR3, as DNA: TGTGCCAGCAGTCTAGGACAGGGAGCCTACGAGCAGTACTTC.

The rearrangement links TRBV7-2 to TRBJ1-6, with D possibly TRBD1 on 6 matching bases. CDR3 length: 15 amino acids. The germline gives CDR1 SGHTA, CDR2 FQGNSA. The germline V and J ends were trimmed by 5 bases and 7 bases, with 15 bases remaining between them. CDR3 in amino acids: CASSLTGRGNSPLHF. In DNA form, the CDR3 reads TGTGCCAGCAGCCTCACAGGGAGGGGAAATTCACCCCTCCACTTT.

This chain joins TRBV5-1 and TRBJ1-1, with 7 bases fitting TRBD1. This CDR3 comprises 15 residues. CDR1 and CDR2 from the germline V gene are SGHRS and YFSETQ. Germline trimming cut 4 bases from V and 1 base from J; bases unmatched to any gene: 7. CDR3 DNA sequence: TGCGCCAGCAGCATTGAACAGGGGCGGAACACTGAAGCTTTCTTT. Protein product: CASSIEQGRNTEAFF. Complete variable domain (other parts from reference TRBV5-1 and TRBJ1-1): KAGVTQTPRYLIKTRGQQVTLSCSPISGHRSVSWYQQTPGQGLQFLFEYFSETQRNKGNFPGRFSGRQFSNSRSEMNVSTLELGDSALYLCASSIEQGRNTEAFFGQGTRLTVV.

The chain recombines TRBV5-1 with TRBJ1-2, with D tentatively TRBD1 (5 bases). This CDR3 has 15 residues. CDR1 is SGHRS, CDR2 YFSETQ, per germline. The V gene lost 2 bases and the J gene lost 8 bases, with 19 bases spanning the gap. CDR3 nucleotide sequence: TGCGCCAGCAGCTTATATCCGGGACCCCAAGGCGGCTACACCTTC. This sequence encodes CASSLYPGPQGGYTF.

This sequence joins TRBV4-1 and TRBJ2-3; D unresolved. The CDR3 has 13 residues. Trimming left V 3 bases short and J 4 bases short, with 8 bases between. CDR1 and CDR2 (germline): MGHRA, YSYEKL. The CDR3: CASSQGNADTQYF. The CDR3 DNA is TGCGCCAGCAGCCAGGGGAACGCAGATACGCAGTATTTT.

J is TRBJ2-1 and V is TRBV27; TRBD1 or TRBD2 may be the D gene (5 bases each). The CDR3 covers 14 residues. With 4 bases removed from V and 7 bases from J, the gap between germline ends came to 14 bases. Germline values: CDR1 MNHEY, CDR2 SMNVEV (reference sequence). DNA for the CDR3: TGTGCCAGCAGTTACCCGGGGCTAAGTAATGAGCAGTTCTTC. This gives the protein CASSYPGLSNEQFF.

The CDR3 coding sequence is TGTGCCAGCAGCCCGGACTCCCAGGGGCTAGCGCCCTACGAGCAGTACTTC. Encoded protein: CASSPDSQGLAPYEQYF. The rearrangement joins TRBV2 to TRBJ2-7; D possibly matches TRBD1 or TRBD2 (6 bases each). Germline lookup yields CDR1 SNHLY and CDR2 FYNNEI. The CDR3 length is 17 residues. V lost 6 bases and J 2 bases, leaving 23 bases between the germline ends.

The J gene is TRBJ2-7, the V gene TRBV18, with D possibly TRBD1 on 6 matching bases. Between the trimmed V and J ends, which lost 3 bases and 4 bases, there was a span of 16 bases. In germline, CDR1 is KGHSH, CDR2 LQKENI. There are 15 residues in the CDR3. Here the CDR3 reads CASSPSVGGDYEQYF. Here the CDR3 DNA reads TGTGCCAGCTCACCTTCGGTAGGGGGAGATTACGAGCAGTACTTC.

This chain uses TRBV5-6 with TRBJ2-1; D may correspond to TRBD1 or TRBD2 (5 bases each). The CDR3 runs 15 residues. Germline loops: CDR1 SGHDT, CDR2 YYEEEE. The V end lost 2 bases, the J end lost 5 bases, and 14 bases lay between the germline ends. In DNA, the CDR3 is TGTGCCAGCAGCTTAGAACTTGGGGGACACAATGAGCAGTTCTTC. This encodes CASSLELGGHNEQFF.

The V and J genes are TRBV6-5 and TRBJ2-1, with 9 nucleotides matching TRBD2. From germline, CDR1 is MNHEY and CDR2 SVGAGI. V shed 3 bases, J shed 7 bases, and the junction held 7 bases outside the gene matches. This CDR3 contains 15 residues. The CDR3 loop is CASSYSSGSWNEQFF. For the CDR3, the DNA is TGTGCCAGCAGTTATAGTAGCGGGAGTTGGAATGAGCAGTTCTTC.

The chain employs TRBV9 and TRBJ2-1, with D possibly matching TRBD2 (6 bases). Trimming took off 0 bases at V and 9 bases at J, with 16 bases between the two ends. CDR1 is SGDLS, CDR2 YYNGEE, per germline. The CDR3 covers 15 residues. The chain's CDR3 is CASSVGGLGRGEQFF. Here the CDR3 DNA reads TGTGCCAGCAGCGTAGGGGGACTGGGCAGAGGTGAGCAGTTCTTC. Variable domain in full (rest from reference TRBV9 and TRBJ2-1): DSGVTQTPKHLITATGQRVTLRCSPRSGDLSVYWYQQSLDQGLQFLIQYYNGEERAKGNILERFSAQQFPDLHSELNLSSLELGDSALYFCASSVGGLGRGEQFFGPGTRLTVL.